This T cell receptor beta chain came from a study of cytomegalovirus exposure and HLA in healthy donors. Study-level background: Earlier findings included 100 million to 130 million unique TCR beta sequences obtained from some 180 million T cells.

The trim removed 5 bases at V and 2 bases at J, leaving 8 bases unmatched. Looked up from germline, CDR1 is MGHDK and CDR2 is SYGVNS. The CDR3 contains 18 residues. Both 60 Vbeta primers and 13 Jbeta primers went into the PCR. The repertoire was sequenced with immunoSEQ multiplex PCR; TCRdb's copy has only in-frame clones and lacks some. Of about 90,000 clones listed, 55% to 75% are singletons. The sequence was obtained from a woman aged 18-29 years in good health and CMV-seropositive. The rearrangement uses TRBV25-1 and TRBJ2-3, with 15 bases identical to TRBD2. Source material: PBMCs. CDR3 nucleotides: TGTGCCAGCAGTCCGCGGACTAGCGGGGGGGCGGTCACAGATACGCAGTATTTT. Translation: CASSPRTSGGAVTDTQYF.